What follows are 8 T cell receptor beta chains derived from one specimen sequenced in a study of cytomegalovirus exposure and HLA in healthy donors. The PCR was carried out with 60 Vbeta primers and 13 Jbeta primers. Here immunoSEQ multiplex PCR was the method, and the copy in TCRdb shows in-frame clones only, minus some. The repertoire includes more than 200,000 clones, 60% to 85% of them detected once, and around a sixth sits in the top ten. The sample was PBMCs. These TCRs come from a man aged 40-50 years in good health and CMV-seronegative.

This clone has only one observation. In nucleotides, the CDR3 is TGCGCCAGCAGCCCCGGACAGGGGGCGCTTGGGACTGAAGCTTTCTTT. Translation gives CASSPGQGALGTEAFF. The J gene is TRBJ1-1, the V gene TRBV5-1; 11 bases agree with TRBD1. Germline assignment: CDR1 SGHRS and CDR2 YFSETQ. Trimming removed 4 bases from V and 5 bases from J; junction bases left unmatched: 10. This CDR3 is 16 amino acids long.

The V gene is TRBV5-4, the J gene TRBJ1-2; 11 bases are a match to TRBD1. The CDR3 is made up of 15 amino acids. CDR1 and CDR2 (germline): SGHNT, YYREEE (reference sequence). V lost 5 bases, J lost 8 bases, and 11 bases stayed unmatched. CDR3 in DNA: TGTGCCAGCAGACTCGGACAGGGGGCGATGGACGGCTACACCTTC. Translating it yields CASRLGQGAMDGYTF.

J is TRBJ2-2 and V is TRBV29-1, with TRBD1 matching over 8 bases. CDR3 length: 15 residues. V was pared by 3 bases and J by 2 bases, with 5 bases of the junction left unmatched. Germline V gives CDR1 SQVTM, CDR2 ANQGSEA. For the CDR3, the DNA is TGCAGCGTTGAGACGGGACAGGACAACACCGGGGAGCTGTTTTTT. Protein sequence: CSVETGQDNTGELFF.

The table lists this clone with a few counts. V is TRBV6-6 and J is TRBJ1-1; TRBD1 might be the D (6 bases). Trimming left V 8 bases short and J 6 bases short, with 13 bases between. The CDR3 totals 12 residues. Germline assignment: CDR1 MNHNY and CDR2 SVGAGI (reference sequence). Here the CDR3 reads CASGLTGPEAFF. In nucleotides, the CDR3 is TGTGCCAGCGGACTTACAGGGCCTGAAGCTTTCTTT.

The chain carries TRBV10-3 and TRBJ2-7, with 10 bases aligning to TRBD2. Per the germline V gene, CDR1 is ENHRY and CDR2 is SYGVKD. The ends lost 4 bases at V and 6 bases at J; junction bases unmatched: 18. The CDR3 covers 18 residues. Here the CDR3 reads CAISGAPYDRAGGPEQYF. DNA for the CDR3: TGTGCCATCAGTGGGGCCCCCTACGACCGAGCGGGAGGGCCCGAGCAGTACTTC.

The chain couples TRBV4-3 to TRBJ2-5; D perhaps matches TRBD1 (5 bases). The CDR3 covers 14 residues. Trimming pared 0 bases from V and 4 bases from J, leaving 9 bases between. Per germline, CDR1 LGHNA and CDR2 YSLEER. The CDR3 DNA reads TGCGCCAGCAGCCAAGAGAGGACATCAGAGACCCAGTACTTC. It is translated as CASSQERTSETQYF.

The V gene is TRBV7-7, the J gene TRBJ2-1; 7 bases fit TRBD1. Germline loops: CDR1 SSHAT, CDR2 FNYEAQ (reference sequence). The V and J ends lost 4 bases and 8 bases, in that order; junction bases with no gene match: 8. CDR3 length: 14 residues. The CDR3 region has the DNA TGTGCCAGCAGCTGGCGCGAGGGGGCGGATGAGCAGTTCTTC. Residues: CASSWREGADEQFF.

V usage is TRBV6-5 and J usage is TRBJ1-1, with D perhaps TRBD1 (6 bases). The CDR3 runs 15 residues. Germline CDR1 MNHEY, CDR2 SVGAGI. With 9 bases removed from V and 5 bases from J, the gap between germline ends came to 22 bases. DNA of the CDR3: TGTGCCAGTGCAACCCCCAGGGGTATGGGAACTGAAGCTTTCTTT. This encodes CASATPRGMGTEAFF.